These 25 T cell receptor beta chains came from one sample sequenced in a study of blood T cells in healthy people across ages. Then a second PCR, running about 6 to 12 cycles, was carried out with a sample-barcoded 5' primer and a J-beta primer mix. TCRdb analysed the 5' RACE reads with MiXCR anew, one entry per CDR3 protein. Of roughly 680,000 distinct CDR3 sequences in the sample, over 45% were seen once. What was sequenced was blood. These receptors were taken from an older woman in good health.

This chain connects TRBV20-1 to TRBJ2-7; either TRBD1 or TRBD2 may supply D (5 bases each). The V gene lost 6 bases and the J gene lost 1 base, with 13 bases spanning the gap. Germline-derived CDR1 and CDR2 are DFQATT and SNEGSKA (reference sequence). The CDR3 consists of 13 residues. CDR3 sequence: CSARVGVSYEQYF. CDR3 in DNA: TGCAGTGCAAGGGTGGGGGTATCCTACGAGCAGTACTTC.

Many counts were recorded for this clonotype. The chain carries TRBV4-3 and TRBJ2-1; 9 bases match TRBD2. The CDR3 runs to 18 residues. Trimming took 0 bases from V and 3 from J; bases not matched to a gene: 9. Germline CDR1 LGHNA, CDR2 YSLEER. CDR3 sequence reads: CASSQEGGRAINYNEQFF. DNA of the CDR3: TGCGCCAGCAGCCAAGAAGGCGGGAGGGCCATAAACTACAATGAGCAGTTCTTC.

V gene TRBV6-2 or TRBV6-3 combines with J gene TRBJ1-4; perhaps TRBD1 as D (5 bases). V shed 7 bases and J shed 8 bases, with 17 bases lying between them. The CDR3 spans 14 residues. The germline CDR1 and CDR2 sequences are MNHEY and SVGEGT. In DNA form, the CDR3 reads TGTGCCAGCACCCGGGACGCATTACGGGAAAAACTGTTTTTT. Its translation is CASTRDALREKLFF.

This chain joins TRBV11-2 and TRBJ1-6, with D uncertain. The CDR3 is 17 residues long. Germline CDR1 reads SGHAT; CDR2 reads FQNNGV. The V end lost 1 base, the J end lost 3 bases, and 13 bases lay between the germline ends. Here the CDR3 DNA reads TGTGCCAGCAGCTTAGGATTCGCCGGGAGCTATAATTCACCCCTCCACTTT. Residues: CASSLGFAGSYNSPLHF.

This rearrangement joins TRBV7-2 to TRBJ2-3; TRBD1 aligns across 9 bases. The germline V gene has CDR1 SGHTA and CDR2 FQGNSA. CDR3 size: 15 residues. With 2 bases clipped from V and 6 bases from J, the junction kept 6 bases outside the gene matches. This chain's CDR3 is CASSLWDRALDTQYF. The CDR3 DNA follows: TGTGCCAGCAGCTTATGGGACAGGGCACTCGATACGCAGTATTTT.

In its sample, this clonotype was seen a few times. The chain recombines TRBV7-2 with TRBJ2-1; D is perhaps TRBD1 or TRBD2 (6 bases each). CDR3 length: 14 residues. Trimming pared 4 bases from V and 8 bases from J, leaving 15 bases between. Germline V gene data show CDR1 as SGHTA and CDR2 as FQGNSA. CDR3 DNA sequence: TGTGCCAGCAGCTCCGTGGTCGGGGGCCATGAGCAGTTCTTC. Its protein product is CASSSVVGGHEQFF.

This clonotype has more than one count but fewer than ten. The CDR3 reads CASSLPPSGTYEQYF. The CDR3 DNA sequence: TGTGCCAGCAGTTTGCCCCCCAGCGGGACCTACGAGCAGTACTTC. The V and J genes are TRBV12-3 or TRBV12-4 and TRBJ2-7; TRBD2 matches at 7 bases. Trimming cost V 3 bases and J 2 bases; bases outside gene matches: 7. This CDR3 contains 15 residues.

This chain links TRBV12-3 or TRBV12-4 with TRBJ2-7, with 12 bases that match TRBD1. After removal of 4 bases from V and 0 bases from J, the junction contained 7 bases not matched to a gene. The CDR3 is 17 amino acids. As DNA, the CDR3 is TGTGCCAGCAGTTCCGGGACAGGGGGCTTTAGCTCCTACGAGCAGTACTTC. Encoded protein: CASSSGTGGFSSYEQYF.

This chain uses TRBV20-1 with TRBJ1-1; D is undetermined. Germline V lookup: CDR1 DFQATT, CDR2 SNEGSKA (reference sequence). The CDR3 is made up of 15 amino acids. V lost 3 bases and J lost 0, with 14 bases in between. The CDR3 bases are TGCAGTGCTAGGAAAGTTCAGATAGTGAACACTGAAGCTTTCTTT. It codes for CSARKVQIVNTEAFF.

V is TRBV10-3 and J is TRBJ2-3, with 10 bases aligning to TRBD2. The CDR3 length is 15 residues. With V trimmed by 8 bases and J by 4 bases, 9 bases remained unmatched. CDR1 ENHRY and CDR2 SYGVKD come from the germline V gene. The CDR3: CAIQSTSGISDTQYF. In DNA, the CDR3 is TGTGCCATCCAGTCTACTAGCGGGATTTCAGATACGCAGTATTTT.

The chain couples TRBV29-1 to TRBJ1-6, with a possible D match to TRBD1 (5 bases). The CDR3 runs 15 residues. Germline-derived CDR1 and CDR2 are SQVTM and ANQGSEA. V lost 6 bases to trimming and J lost 0 bases, with 12 bases between them. CDR3 region: CSVQTGGSYNSPLHF. In nucleotides, the CDR3 is TGCAGCGTACAGACGGGGGGCTCCTATAATTCACCCCTCCACTTT. Drawing the rest from reference TRBV29-1 and TRBJ1-6, the complete variable domain is SAVISQKPSRDICQRGTSLTIQCQVDSQVTMMFWYRQQPGQSLTLIATANQGSEATYESGFVIDKFPISRPNLTFSTLTVSNMSPEDSSIYLCSVQTGGSYNSPLHFGNGTRLTVT.

The DNA of the CDR3 is TGTGCCAGCAGCGTGTGGGACGCTGGCACGCAGTATTTT. This codes for CASSVWDAGTQYF. The J gene is TRBJ2-3, the V gene TRBV7-3; D is perhaps TRBD1 or TRBD2 (5 bases each). CDR3 length: 13 amino acids. Germline CDR1 reads SGHTA; CDR2 reads FQGTGA. Trimming shortened V by 5 bases and J by 9 bases, and 15 bases separated the two germline ends.

V usage is TRBV5-6 and J usage is TRBJ1-2; D remains ambiguous. The length of the CDR3 is 18 residues. The germline V gene encodes CDR1 SGHDT and CDR2 YYEEEE. Trimming removed 0 bases at V and 0 bases at J, with 18 bases between. The CDR3 is CASSLDPFLQTTNYGYTF. CDR3 nucleotide sequence: TGTGCCAGCAGCTTGGACCCCTTTTTACAAACGACTAACTATGGCTACACCTTC.

This clonotype has ten or more counts. This sequence joins TRBV2 and TRBJ2-5; TRBD1 is a possible D gene (6 bases). V lost 4 bases and J 0 bases, leaving 15 bases between the germline ends. Germline V lookup: CDR1 SNHLY, CDR2 FYNNEI. CDR3 length equals 16 residues. CDR3 protein: CASSGTGHVNQETQYF. CDR3 DNA sequence: TGTGCCAGCAGTGGGACGGGACACGTGAACCAAGAGACCCAGTACTTC.

This chain joins TRBV20-1 and TRBJ2-4, with 9 bases matching TRBD2. The CDR3 contains 16 residues. From germline, CDR1 is DFQATT and CDR2 SNEGSKA (reference sequence). The V segment lost 0 bases and the J segment 2 bases; nucleotides outside the gene matches: 5. The CDR3 DNA follows: TGCAGTGCTAGAGATCATGCGGGGGGGACCAAAAACATTCAGTACTTC. It codes for CSARDHAGGTKNIQYF.

The chain couples TRBV20-1 to TRBJ2-6; D is undetermined. The CDR3 runs to 15 residues. The V and J ends lost 0 bases and 4 bases respectively, with 10 bases between them. CDR1 is DFQATT, CDR2 SNEGSKA, per germline (reference sequence). CDR3 residues: CSARDPTRGANVLTF. The CDR3 DNA reads as TGCAGTGCTAGAGATCCTACCCGGGGGGCCAACGTCCTGACTTTC.

This clonotype was seen only a few times. The chain carries TRBV21-1 and TRBJ2-7; TRBD2 reflects the table's D call only, with no check against the DNA. TRBV21-1 is classified as a pseudogene. This CDR3 spans 12 amino acids. CDR3 in amino acids: CARGTRGYEQYF. The DNA for the CDR3 is TGTGCCAGAGGGACTAGGGGGTACGAGCAGTACTTC.

The rearrangement links TRBV5-6 to TRBJ2-3, with 11 nucleotides matching TRBD1. CDR3 size: 15 residues. After removal of 0 bases from V and 5 bases from J, the junction contained 2 bases not matched to a gene. Germline CDR1 reads SGHDT; CDR2 reads YYEEEE. The chain's CDR3 is CASSLGGTGGDTQYF. The CDR3 DNA reads TGTGCCAGCAGCTTGGGCGGGACAGGGGGAGATACGCAGTATTTT. Complete variable domain (other parts from reference TRBV5-6 and TRBJ2-3): DAGVTQSPTHLIKTRGQQVTLRCSPKSGHDTVSWYQQALGQGPQFIFQYYEEEERQRGNFPDRFSGHQFPNYSSELNVNALLLGDSALYLCASSLGGTGGDTQYFGPGTRLTVL.

This sequence joins TRBV29-1 and TRBJ2-3; the D is unclear. V dropped 2 bases and J dropped 2 bases, with 5 bases sitting between them. The CDR3 loop spans 12 amino acids. CDR1 is SQVTM and CDR2 is ANQGSEA in the germline V gene. This CDR3 is CSVERLTDTQYF. As DNA, the CDR3 is TGCAGCGTTGAACGACTCACAGATACGCAGTATTTT.

This clonotype came up a few times. This chain links TRBV29-1 with TRBJ1-1; D perhaps matches TRBD1 (6 bases). CDR1 SQVTM and CDR2 ANQGSEA come from the germline V gene. With 7 bases removed from V and 4 bases from J, the gap between germline ends came to 10 bases. The CDR3 sequence is 11 residues long. In DNA, the CDR3 is TGCAGCGGAAGGGGGAGCACTGAAGCTTTCTTT. This translates into CSGRGSTEAFF.

This clonotype was counted at least ten times. The chain combines TRBV29-1 with TRBJ1-4; TRBD1 might be the D (6 bases). CDR3 size: 13 residues. CDR1 is SQVTM and CDR2 is ANQGSEA in the germline V gene. V lost 2 bases and J 7 bases, leaving 11 bases between the germline ends. The CDR3 loop is CSVERGLGEKLFF. CDR3 coding DNA: TGCAGCGTTGAAAGGGGGTTGGGTGAAAAACTGTTTTTT.

This sequence joins TRBV29-1 and TRBJ1-5, with D uncertain. There are 13 residues in the CDR3. V shed 4 bases and J shed 3 bases, with 10 bases lying between them. Per germline, CDR1 SQVTM and CDR2 ANQGSEA. The CDR3 loop is CSVGGMANQPQHF. In DNA, the CDR3 is TGCAGCGTTGGAGGGATGGCCAATCAGCCCCAGCATTTT.

The rearrangement joins TRBV6-5 to TRBJ2-4, with D possibly being TRBD2 (5 bases). Matching the DNA end better, TRBJ2-7 makes the J call doubtful. The CDR3 is 12 residues long. CDR1 is MNHEY, CDR2 SVGAGI, per germline. DNA of the CDR3: TGTGCCAGCAGCAGAGGGAAATACGAGCAGTACTTC. This codes for CASSRGKYEQYF.

A remark on this clonotype: A junction end diverges from the germline sequence, so it may reflect a read error. The rearrangement uses TRBV28 and TRBJ2-1, with 9 bases lining up with TRBD1. There are 16 residues in the CDR3. Germline V lookup: CDR1 MDHEN, CDR2 SYDVKM. CDR3 sequence (DNA): TGTGCCTGCAGTTACTCAGGACAGGGGAAACGAGGTGAGCAGTTCTTC. Its protein is CACSYSGQGKRGEQFF.

This clonotype was seen a handful of times. The V and J genes are TRBV6-2 or TRBV6-3 and TRBJ2-1; the match to TRBD2 covers 14 bases. J was trimmed by 7 bases and V by 1 base; bases with no gene match: 0. The CDR3 runs to 15 residues. Per the germline V gene, CDR1 is MNHEY and CDR2 is SVGEGT. CDR3 coding DNA: TGTGCCAGCAGTTACTGGACTAGCGGGAGGAATGAGCAGTTCTTC. It specifies CASSYWTSGRNEQFF.